The 30 T cell receptor beta chains reported below all come from one sample, sequenced in a study of T cell repertoires in cytomegalovirus infection. TCRdb re-analysed the reads in MiXCR, keeping a single row per CDR3 protein. Of 480,000 or so distinct CDR3 sequences detected, 10% to 12% appear once; the ten largest clones hold roughly 10%. Sequenced material: PBMCs. These TCRs come from a human donor in good health (CMV status not recorded). Some clones in this sample may be carry-over from other donors' samples.

This clonotype has a count of ten or more. The chain combines TRBV11-2 with TRBJ1-5; the D gene is possibly TRBD1 (5 bases). The CDR3 has 13 amino acids. The V gene lost 0 bases and the J gene lost 7 bases, with 7 bases spanning the gap. Per germline, CDR1 SGHAT and CDR2 FQNNGV. CDR3 coding DNA: TGTGCCAGCAGCTTAGAGGGGGAGCAGCCCCAGCATTTT. Translation: CASSLEGEQPQHF.

This clonotype was seen at least ten times. The chain uses TRBV7-9 and TRBJ2-7, with unresolved D. From germline, CDR1 is SEHNR and CDR2 FQNEAQ (reference sequence). The CDR3 sequence is 15 residues long. V was shortened by 5 bases and J by 0 bases, with 14 bases between the two germline ends. The CDR3 DNA is TGTGCCAGCAGCCCCCAGATGGGTAGCTCCTACGAGCAGTACTTC. Amino acids: CASSPQMGSSYEQYF.

This clonotype occurred many times. This chain connects TRBV19 to TRBJ2-1; 12 bases line up with TRBD2. The CDR3 has 15 residues. Germline CDR1 and CDR2: LNHDA and SQIVND (reference sequence). Germline trimming cut 9 bases from V and 4 bases from J; bases unmatched to any gene: 7. Here the CDR3 reads CASSIGLAGYNEQFF. The CDR3 region has the DNA TGTGCCAGCAGCATTGGACTAGCGGGATACAATGAGCAGTTCTTC.

In this sample, this clonotype turned up many times. V gene TRBV2 combines with J gene TRBJ1-1, with 9 bases lining up with TRBD1. The trim removed 6 bases at V and 4 bases at J, leaving 12 bases unmatched. Germline V CDR1 and CDR2: SNHLY, FYNNEI. The CDR3 covers 16 residues. The DNA of the CDR3 is TGTGCCAGCAGCCCGGGACAGGGAGGGGGAAGCACTGAAGCTTTCTTT. Amino acid sequence: CASSPGQGGGSTEAFF.

There are a few counts of this clonotype. The genes are TRBV14 and TRBJ2-6; D possibly corresponds to TRBD2 (5 bases). This CDR3 contains 17 residues. Germline CDR1 and CDR2: SGHDN and FVKESK. V lost 1 base, J lost 2 bases, and 12 bases lay in between. This chain's CDR3 is CASSQGPNGAGANVLTF. DNA for the CDR3: TGTGCCAGCAGCCAAGGACCCAACGGGGCTGGGGCCAACGTCCTGACTTTC.

This clonotype was counted many times. The V and J genes are TRBV7-8 and TRBJ1-4, with D possibly matching TRBD1 (5 bases). The CDR3 sequence is 14 residues long. Deletions cut 2 bases from V and 7 bases from J, with 11 bases between. Germline V lookup: CDR1 SGHVS, CDR2 FQNEAQ. The CDR3 loop reads CASSLSRAREKLFF. The CDR3 DNA reads as TGTGCCAGCAGCTTATCCAGGGCGCGTGAAAAACTGTTTTTT.

The table lists this clonotype with many counts. The chain carries TRBV2 and TRBJ2-4; D not certain. The CDR3 extends over 13 amino acids. The germline V gene encodes CDR1 SNHLY and CDR2 FYNNEI. Trimming cost V 5 bases and J 0 bases, with 5 bases left between them. The CDR3 spells CASSSLAKNIQYF. The CDR3 coding sequence is TGTGCCAGCAGTTCCCTAGCCAAAAACATTCAGTACTTC.

This clonotype has a count of ten or more. The chain is built from TRBV18 and TRBJ2-7; no clear D gene. The V gene's germline CDR1 is KGHSH and CDR2 LQKENI. The CDR3 extends over 14 amino acids. V dropped 1 base and J dropped 5 bases, with 12 bases sitting between them. CDR3 coding DNA: TGTGCCAGCTCACCACAGGCAGGAGACGACGAGCAGTACTTC. Translating it yields CASSPQAGDDEQYF.

This clonotype was picked up a small number of times. V is TRBV24-1 and J is TRBJ2-7; no firm D call. Trimming pared 5 bases from V and 6 bases from J, leaving 13 bases between. The germline V gene has CDR1 KGHDR and CDR2 SFDVKD. This CDR3 is built from 13 residues. CDR3: CATSVRPPAEQYF. Here the CDR3 DNA reads TGTGCCACCAGTGTTCGCCCTCCCGCCGAGCAGTACTTC.

In this sample, this clonotype turned up many times. The V gene is TRBV7-9, the J gene TRBJ1-4; D gene uncertain. This CDR3 has 15 residues. Germline V gene data show CDR1 as SEHNR and CDR2 as FQNEAQ (reference sequence). The germline V and J ends were trimmed by 4 bases and 3 bases, with 12 bases remaining between them. CDR3 protein: CASSSRLQSNEKLFF. CDR3 in DNA: TGTGCCAGCAGCTCGAGGCTTCAGTCTAATGAAAAACTGTTTTTT.

This clonotype is a singleton in its sample. A read error may explain this, as a much larger clone is one base away. The rearrangement links TRBV5-1 to TRBJ2-7, with D hard to call. The germline gives CDR1 SGHRS, CDR2 YFSETQ. The CDR3 is 15 amino acids. The CDR3 sequence is CASSFSPRPSYEQNF. CDR3 coding DNA: TGCGCCAGCAGCTTCTCACCCCGCCCCAGCTACGAGCAGAACTTC.

This clonotype has a count of ten or more. V gene TRBV7-3 combines with J gene TRBJ1-5, with D unclear. Between the trimmed V and J ends, which lost 3 bases and 6 bases, there was a span of 9 bases. The CDR3 is 13 residues long. Germline lookup yields CDR1 SGHTA and CDR2 FQGTGA. This CDR3 reads CASSLSFSQPQHF. The CDR3, as DNA: TGTGCCAGCAGCTTGTCCTTTAGTCAGCCCCAGCATTTT.

This CDR3 is CAISGDQGPVTEAFF. For the CDR3, the DNA is TGTGCCATCAGTGGCGACCAGGGACCGGTCACTGAAGCTTTCTTT. The genes are TRBV10-3 and TRBJ1-1, with D maybe TRBD1 (5 bases). The CDR3 has 15 residues. Germline V gives CDR1 ENHRY, CDR2 SYGVKD. With 4 bases removed from V and 4 bases from J, the gap between germline ends came to 16 bases.

This clonotype has a count of ten or more. V usage is TRBV12-3 or TRBV12-4 and J usage is TRBJ1-1; D is ambiguous. The CDR3 covers 13 residues. V was cut by 8 bases and J by 6 bases, with 16 bases left in between. As DNA, the CDR3 is TGTGCCAGCCTCCAGGCAGGCGAGTCTGAAGCTTTCTTT. Translating gives CASLQAGESEAFF.

This clonotype was seen more than once but under ten times. J is TRBJ2-6 and V is TRBV5-1, with D unresolved. The germline gives CDR1 SGHRS, CDR2 YFSETQ. Trimming pared 0 bases from V and 0 bases from J, leaving 4 bases between. This CDR3 spans 15 amino acids. The CDR3 reads CASSLDVSGANVLTF. The CDR3 DNA is TGCGCCAGCAGCTTGGATGTCTCTGGGGCCAACGTCCTGACTTTC.

This clonotype was recorded many times. This chain connects TRBV29-1 to TRBJ2-3; 14 nucleotides agree with TRBD2. CDR3 length: 17 residues. Germline CDR1 reads SQVTM; CDR2 reads ANQGSEA. V trimming: 7 bases; J trimming: 6 bases; junction bases outside the gene matches: 15. As DNA, the CDR3 is TGCAGCGCTCGACCCTTGGGGACTAGCGGGGGCAGGGATACGCAGTATTTT. It yields the protein CSARPLGTSGGRDTQYF.

In this sample, this clonotype turned up a few times. The chain is built from TRBV20-1 and TRBJ1-6; a possible D gene is TRBD1 (6 bases). V lost 6 bases and J lost 7, with 10 bases in between. The CDR3 totals 12 residues. Germline CDR1 DFQATT, CDR2 SNEGSKA (reference sequence). CDR3 sequence (DNA): TGCAGTGCGAACACAGGGAATTCACCCCTCCACTTT. Encoded protein: CSANTGNSPLHF.

The sample holds a few counts of this clonotype. The chain joins TRBV5-1 to TRBJ2-1; 8 nucleotides align to TRBD2. Germline V gene sequence: CDR1 SGHRS, CDR2 YFSETQ. The ends lost 1 base at V and 6 bases at J; junction bases unmatched: 9. The CDR3 is made up of 16 amino acids. The CDR3, as DNA: TGCGCCAGCAGCTTGATTAGGCTAGCGGGTTTCAATGAGCAGTTCTTC. Residues: CASSLIRLAGFNEQFF. Supplemented by reference TRBV5-1 and TRBJ2-1, the full variable domain reads KAGVTQTPRYLIKTRGQQVTLSCSPISGHRSVSWYQQTPGQGLQFLFEYFSETQRNKGNFPGRFSGRQFSNSRSEMNVSTLELGDSALYLCASSLIRLAGFNEQFFGPGTRLTVL.

This clonotype was seen a few times. The gene calls are TRBV25-1 and TRBJ2-5; D tentatively fits TRBD1 or TRBD2 (6 bases each). V lost 4 bases, J lost 5 bases, and 11 bases lay in between. The V gene's germline CDR1 is MGHDK and CDR2 SYGVNS. This CDR3 comprises 13 residues. The CDR3 region is CASSGGGLETQYF. Written as DNA, the CDR3 is TGTGCCAGCAGTGGAGGGGGGCTTGAGACCCAGTACTTC. Using reference TRBV25-1 and TRBJ2-5 for the parts outside the CDR3, the full variable domain is EADIYQTPRYLVIGTGKKITLECSQTMGHDKMYWYQQDPGMELHLIHYSYGVNSTEKGDLSSESTVSRIRTEHFPLTLESARPSHTSQYLCASSGGGLETQYFGPGTRLLVL.

The gene calls are TRBV5-1 and TRBJ1-1, with D perhaps TRBD1 (6 bases). This CDR3 contains 14 residues. Germline CDR1 reads SGHRS; CDR2 reads YFSETQ. The V end was cut by 3 bases, the J end by 0 bases, with 9 bases between. The chain's CDR3 is CASSSQGLNTEAFF. CDR3 coding DNA: TGCGCCAGCAGCTCTCAGGGGTTGAACACTGAAGCTTTCTTT.

This clonotype has ten or more counts. The chain carries TRBV5-1 and TRBJ2-1; D gene uncertain. Germline CDR1 SGHRS, CDR2 YFSETQ. The CDR3 totals 12 residues. Trimming removed 4 bases at V and 7 bases at J, with 9 bases between. The CDR3 region is CASSPPRNEQFF. For the CDR3, the DNA is TGCGCCAGCAGCCCCCCTAGGAATGAGCAGTTCTTC.

This clonotype was recorded many times. This chain connects TRBV5-6 to TRBJ1-4; a weak D match, TRBD1 (6 bases). The CDR3 consists of 16 residues. V was trimmed by 4 bases and J by 0 bases, leaving 13 bases between them. Germline V gene sequence: CDR1 SGHDT, CDR2 YYEEEE. The DNA of the CDR3 is TGTGCCAGCAGCGGAATGGACAGTGCAACTAATGAAAAACTGTTTTTT. Amino acids: CASSGMDSATNEKLFF.

This clonotype was picked up many times. V is TRBV6-4 and J is TRBJ1-5; 7 bases are a match to TRBD1. V gave up 9 bases and J gave up 3 bases; unmatched junction bases: 20. The CDR3 is 18 amino acids. Germline-derived CDR1 and CDR2 are MRHNA and SNTAGT. The CDR3 DNA follows: TGTGCCAGGGGCCTAGGGCAGGGGGGGAAGGCCATCAATCAGCCCCAGCATTTT. This gives the protein CARGLGQGGKAINQPQHF.

The table lists this clonotype with many counts. V is TRBV20-1 and J is TRBJ1-5; TRBD1 aligns across 10 bases. Germline loops: CDR1 DFQATT, CDR2 SNEGSKA (reference sequence). J was trimmed by 0 bases and V by 0 bases; bases with no gene match: 14. The CDR3 consists of 20 residues. This chain's CDR3 is CSAREGVDRDRGYSNQPQHF. CDR3 DNA: TGCAGTGCTAGAGAAGGTGTGGACCGGGACAGGGGTTATAGCAATCAGCCCCAGCATTTT.

This clonotype showed up many times. The chain has TRBV28 and TRBJ1-2, with 12 nucleotides matching TRBD1. With V trimmed by 9 bases and J by 8 bases, 13 bases remained unmatched. This CDR3 comprises 15 residues. Germline CDR1 and CDR2: MDHEN and SYDVKM. CDR3 DNA: TGTGCCAGTCTCCCTATGGGACAGGGGGCGCGAGGCTACACCTTC. This encodes CASLPMGQGARGYTF.

V is TRBV6-1 and J is TRBJ1-5, with D perhaps matching TRBD1 (5 bases). The V gene's germline CDR1 is MNHNS and CDR2 SASEGT. V dropped 7 bases and J dropped 2 bases, with 12 bases sitting between them. The CDR3 is 14 amino acids. CDR3 sequence reads: CASTTGDGNQPQHF. Here the CDR3 DNA reads TGTGCCAGCACCACGGGGGATGGCAATCAGCCCCAGCATTTT.

The sample holds many counts of this clonotype. The chain employs TRBV7-2 and TRBJ2-7; TRBD1 might be the D (5 bases). This CDR3 comprises 12 residues. CDR1 is SGHTA and CDR2 is FQGNSA in the germline V gene. Trimming cost V 4 bases and J 3 bases, with 7 bases left between them. CDR3 sequence: CASSSQGYEQYF. The CDR3 DNA follows: TGTGCCAGCAGCTCTCAGGGCTACGAGCAGTACTTC.

This clonotype was recorded a few times. This chain connects TRBV27 to TRBJ2-1; D possibly corresponds to TRBD2 (5 bases). V lost 1 base to trimming and J lost 8 bases, with 9 bases between them. There are 13 residues in the CDR3. CDR1 is MNHEY, CDR2 SMNVEV, per germline (reference sequence). CDR3 amino acids: CASSLYGVHEQFF. The CDR3 DNA reads TGTGCCAGCAGTTTATACGGGGTCCATGAGCAGTTCTTC.

This clonotype has at least ten counts. The V and J genes are TRBV5-5 and TRBJ2-7; D may be TRBD1 or TRBD2 (6 bases each). The CDR3 loop spans 15 amino acids. V was clipped by 7 bases and J by 0 bases, with 17 bases between them. Germline V gene lookup returns CDR1 SGHKS and CDR2 YYEKEE (reference sequence). The CDR3 loop is CASWRGASSSYEQYF. The CDR3 DNA is TGTGCCAGCTGGAGGGGGGCGAGCAGCTCCTACGAGCAGTACTTC.

There are many counts of this clonotype. The chain employs TRBV9 and TRBJ1-1; D ambiguous. CDR3 size: 14 residues. Germline V gives CDR1 SGDLS, CDR2 YYNGEE. The germline V and J ends were trimmed by 0 bases and 1 base, with 7 bases remaining between them. CDR3 loop: CASSVEQRNTEAFF. For the CDR3, the DNA is TGTGCCAGCAGCGTAGAACAGAGGAACACTGAAGCTTTCTTT. The variable domain in full, completed from reference TRBV9 and TRBJ1-1, reads DSGVTQTPKHLITATGQRVTLRCSPRSGDLSVYWYQQSLDQGLQFLIQYYNGEERAKGNILERFSAQQFPDLHSELNLSSLELGDSALYFCASSVEQRNTEAFFGQGTRLTVV.